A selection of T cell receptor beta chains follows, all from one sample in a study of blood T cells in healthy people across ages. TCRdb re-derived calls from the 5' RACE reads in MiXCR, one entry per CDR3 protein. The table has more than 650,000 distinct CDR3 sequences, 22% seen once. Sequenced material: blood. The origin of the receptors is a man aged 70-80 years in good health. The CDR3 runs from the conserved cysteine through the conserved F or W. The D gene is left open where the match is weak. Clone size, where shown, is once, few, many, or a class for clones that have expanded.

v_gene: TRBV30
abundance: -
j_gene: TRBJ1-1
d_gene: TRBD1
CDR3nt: TGTGCCTGGAGCAGAGGACAGGCTTTCACTGAAGCTTTCTTT
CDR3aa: CAWSRGQAFTEAFF

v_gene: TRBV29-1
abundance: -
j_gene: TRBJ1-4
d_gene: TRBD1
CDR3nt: TGCAGCGTTGAAGGCCAGGGACAGAATGAAAAACTGTTTTTT
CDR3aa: CSVEGQGQNEKLFF

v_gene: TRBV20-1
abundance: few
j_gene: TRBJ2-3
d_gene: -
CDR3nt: TGCAGTGCTAGAGACCACATAGCGGACCCCTTCGCGAGTGCAGATACGCAGTATTTT
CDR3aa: CSARDHIADPFASADTQYF

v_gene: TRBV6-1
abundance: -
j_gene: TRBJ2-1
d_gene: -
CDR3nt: TGTGCCAGCAGTGAACGCCAGGTCAATGAGCAGTTCTTC
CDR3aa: CASSERQVNEQFF

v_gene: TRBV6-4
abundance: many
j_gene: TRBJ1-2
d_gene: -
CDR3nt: TGTGCCAGCAGTGAGATGGGAGGTGGCTACACCTTC
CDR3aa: CASSEMGGGYTF

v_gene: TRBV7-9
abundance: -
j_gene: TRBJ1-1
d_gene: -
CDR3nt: TGTGCCAGCAGCTTAGCGGGGCTGGGCACTGAAGCTTTCTTT
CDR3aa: CASSLAGLGTEAFF

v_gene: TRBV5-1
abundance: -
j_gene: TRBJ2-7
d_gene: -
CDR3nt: TGCGCCAGCAGTTACGTGGGTTACGAGCAGTACTTC
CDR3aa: CASSYVGYEQYF

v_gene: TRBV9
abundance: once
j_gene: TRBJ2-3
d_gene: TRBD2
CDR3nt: TGTGCCAGCAGCGCCACTAGCGGGAGTAATATTCGGACAGATACGCAGTATTTT
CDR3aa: CASSATSGSNIRTDTQYF

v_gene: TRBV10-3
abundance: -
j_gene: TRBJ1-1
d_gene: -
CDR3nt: TGTGCCATCAGTGAGTCCGGACAGTCGAACACTGAAGCTTTCTTT
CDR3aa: CAISESGQSNTEAFF

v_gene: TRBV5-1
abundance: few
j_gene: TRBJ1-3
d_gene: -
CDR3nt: TGCGCCAGCAGCGAACCCGGCCTCTCTGCTGGAAACACCATATATTTT
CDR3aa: CASSEPGLSAGNTIYF

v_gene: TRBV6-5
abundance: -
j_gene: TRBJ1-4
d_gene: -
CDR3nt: TGTGCCAGCAGTCGCGAGGGGGGAGAGGCTGAAAAACTGTTTTTT
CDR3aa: CASSREGGEAEKLFF

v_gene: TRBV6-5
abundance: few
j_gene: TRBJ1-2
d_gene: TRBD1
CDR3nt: TGTGCCAGCAGTCCGGGACAGTGGAACTATGGCTACACCTTC
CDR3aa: CASSPGQWNYGYTF

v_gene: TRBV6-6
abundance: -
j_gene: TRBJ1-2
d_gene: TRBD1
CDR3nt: TGTGCCAGCAGTTACATGGAGACAGGGAAAGGTGGCTACACCTTC
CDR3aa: CASSYMETGKGGYTF

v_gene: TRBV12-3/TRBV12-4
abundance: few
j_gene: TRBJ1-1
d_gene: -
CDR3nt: TGTGCCAGCAGTTTAGCGACCAATGAAGCTTTCTTT
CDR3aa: CASSLATNEAFF

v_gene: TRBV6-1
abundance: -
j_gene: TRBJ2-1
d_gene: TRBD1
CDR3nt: TGTGCCAGCAGTGCGGACAGGGGATTCTACAATGAGCAGTTCTTC
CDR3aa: CASSADRGFYNEQFF

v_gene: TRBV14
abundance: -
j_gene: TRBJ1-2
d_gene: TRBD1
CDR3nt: TGTGCCAGCAGCCAAGATAGAATCAGGGGGATGTATGGCTACACCTTC
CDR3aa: CASSQDRIRGMYGYTF

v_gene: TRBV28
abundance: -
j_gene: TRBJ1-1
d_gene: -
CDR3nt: TGTGCCAGCGGACACCGGGGGCGGATGAACACTGAAGCTTTCTTT
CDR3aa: CASGHRGRMNTEAFF

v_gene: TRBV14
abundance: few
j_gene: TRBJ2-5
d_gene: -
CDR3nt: TGTGCCAGCAGCCCACGGGTGGCCCAGTACTTC
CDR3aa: CASSPRVAQYF

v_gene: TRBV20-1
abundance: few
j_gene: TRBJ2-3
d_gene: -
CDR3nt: TGCAGTGCTGACCAGCGGAGCACAGATACGCAGTATTTT
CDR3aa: CSADQRSTDTQYF

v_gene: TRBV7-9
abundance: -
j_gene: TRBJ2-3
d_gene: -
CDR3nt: TGTGCCAGCAGCTTATCTCCGTCTCTGGTCACAGATACGCAGTATTTT
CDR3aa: CASSLSPSLVTDTQYF

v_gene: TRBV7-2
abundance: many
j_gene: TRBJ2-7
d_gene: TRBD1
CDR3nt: TGTGCCAGCAGCTTTGGGACAGGGGACTACGAGCAGTACTTC
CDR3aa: CASSFGTGDYEQYF

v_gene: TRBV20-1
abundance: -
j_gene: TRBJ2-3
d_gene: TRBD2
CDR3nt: TGCAGTGCTGATACGACTAGCGGGATTACAGATACGCAGTATTTT
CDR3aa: CSADTTSGITDTQYF